The entry below describes one TCR beta chain. The antigen is not known. This sample is drawn from a study of Ad26.COV2.S vaccination and SARS-CoV-2 variants. Study results and limitations: People who got the vaccine had more spike-specific TCR breadth than people who got placebo.

Profiling relied on immunoSEQ multiplex PCR, and the TCRdb table lists in-frame clones only, not all of them. Of approximately 300,000 clones listed, 86% are singletons. As for treatment: some 19 received Ad26.COV2.S at low or high dose, single or two shots; 5 received placebo; per-sample allocation not given. The samples were gathered on day 63 after the first injection of vaccine or placebo. Ad26 vector vaccine expressed Wuhan-strain SARS-CoV-2 spike. The sequence was collected from a person aged 18-65 years who received the Ad26.COV2.S COVID-19 vaccine or a placebo. Sequenced material: peripheral blood, taken in a trial of Ad26.COV2.S vaccine versus placebo.

CDR3 region: CASTLKRGGEAFF. The CDR3 region has the DNA TGTGCCAGCACCTTGAAACGTGGAGGGGAAGCTTTCTTT. This chain joins TRBV11-2 and TRBJ1-1, with D unresolved. Trimming left V 7 bases short and J 8 bases short, with 17 bases between. Germline lookup yields CDR1 SGHAT and CDR2 FQNNGV. The CDR3 is 13 amino acids.